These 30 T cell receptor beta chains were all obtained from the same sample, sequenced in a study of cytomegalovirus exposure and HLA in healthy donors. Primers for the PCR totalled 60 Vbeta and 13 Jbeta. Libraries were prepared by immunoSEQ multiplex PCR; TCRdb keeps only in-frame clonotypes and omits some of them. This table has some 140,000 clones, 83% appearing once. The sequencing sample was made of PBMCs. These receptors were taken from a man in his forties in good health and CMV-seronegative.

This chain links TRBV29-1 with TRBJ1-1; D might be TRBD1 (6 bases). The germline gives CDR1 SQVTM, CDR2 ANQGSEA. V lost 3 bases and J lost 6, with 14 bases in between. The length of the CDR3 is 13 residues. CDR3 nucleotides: TGCAGCGTTGACTCAGGGGTAGAGGCTGAAGCTTTCTTT. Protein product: CSVDSGVEAEAFF.

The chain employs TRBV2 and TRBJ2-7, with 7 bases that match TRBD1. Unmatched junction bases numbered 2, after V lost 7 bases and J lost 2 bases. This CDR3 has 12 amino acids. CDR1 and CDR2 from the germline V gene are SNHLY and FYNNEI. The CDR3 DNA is TGTGCCAGCAATACAGGGGCCTACGAGCAGTACTTC. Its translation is CASNTGAYEQYF.

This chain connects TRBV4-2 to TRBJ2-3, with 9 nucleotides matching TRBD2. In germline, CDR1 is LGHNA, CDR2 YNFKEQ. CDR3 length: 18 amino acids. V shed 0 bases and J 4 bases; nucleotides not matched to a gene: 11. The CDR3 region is CASSQDGASGNVADTQYF. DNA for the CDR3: TGTGCCAGCAGCCAAGACGGGGCTAGCGGGAATGTCGCAGATACGCAGTATTTT.

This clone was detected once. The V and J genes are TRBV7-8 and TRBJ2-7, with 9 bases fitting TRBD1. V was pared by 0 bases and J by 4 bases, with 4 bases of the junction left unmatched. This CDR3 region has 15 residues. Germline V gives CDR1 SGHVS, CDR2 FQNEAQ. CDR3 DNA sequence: TGTGCCAGCAGCTTAGCCGGGACAGGGTTTTACGAGCAGTACTTC. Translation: CASSLAGTGFYEQYF.

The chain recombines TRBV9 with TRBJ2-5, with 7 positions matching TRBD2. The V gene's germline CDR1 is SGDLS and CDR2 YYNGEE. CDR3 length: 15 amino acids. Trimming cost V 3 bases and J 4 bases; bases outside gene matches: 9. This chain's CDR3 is CASSASRRGRETQYF. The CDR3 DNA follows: TGTGCCAGCAGCGCCTCCCGGCGGGGGAGAGAGACCCAGTACTTC.

In DNA, the CDR3 is TGTGCCCCCGGGTCGGGGGGGCCCAATGAGCAGTTCTTC. This codes for CAPGSGGPNEQFF. The chain uses TRBV7-9 and TRBJ2-1, with 8 bases lining up with TRBD2. Trimming cost V 11 bases and J 6 bases; bases outside gene matches: 9. The germline gives CDR1 SEHNR, CDR2 FQNEAQ (reference sequence). The CDR3 is 13 residues long.

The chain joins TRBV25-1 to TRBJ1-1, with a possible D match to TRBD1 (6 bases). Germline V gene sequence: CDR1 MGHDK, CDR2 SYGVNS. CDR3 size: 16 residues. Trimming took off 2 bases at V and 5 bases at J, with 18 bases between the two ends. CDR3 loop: CASSEILEGGITEAFF. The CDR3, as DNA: TGTGCCAGCAGTGAAATCCTGGAGGGGGGGATTACTGAAGCTTTCTTT.

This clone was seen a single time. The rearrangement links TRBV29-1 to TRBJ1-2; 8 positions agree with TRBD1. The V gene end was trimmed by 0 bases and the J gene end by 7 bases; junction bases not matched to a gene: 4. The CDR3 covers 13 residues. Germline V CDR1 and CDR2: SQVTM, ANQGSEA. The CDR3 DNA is TGCAGCGTTGAAGACTCAGGGGGCTCTGGCTACACCTTC. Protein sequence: CSVEDSGGSGYTF. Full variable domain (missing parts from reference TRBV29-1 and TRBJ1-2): SAVISQKPSRDICQRGTSLTIQCQVDSQVTMMFWYRQQPGQSLTLIATANQGSEATYESGFVIDKFPISRPNLTFSTLTVSNMSPEDSSIYLCSVEDSGGSGYTFGSGTRLTVV.

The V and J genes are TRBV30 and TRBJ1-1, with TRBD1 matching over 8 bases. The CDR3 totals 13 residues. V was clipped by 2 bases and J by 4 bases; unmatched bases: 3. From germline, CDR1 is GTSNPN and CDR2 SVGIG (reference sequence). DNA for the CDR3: TGTGCCTGGAGTACAGGGGGATTCACTGAAGCTTTCTTT. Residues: CAWSTGGFTEAFF.

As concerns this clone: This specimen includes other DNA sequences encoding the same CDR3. CDR3 DNA: TGTGCCAGCAGTCTGGCGGGGGGCGACTACGAGCAGTACTTC. This encodes CASSLAGGDYEQYF. J is TRBJ2-7 and V is TRBV7-9, with TRBD2 matching over 8 bases. With 6 bases clipped from V and 3 bases from J, the junction kept 7 bases outside the gene matches. CDR3 size: 14 residues. From germline, CDR1 is SEHNR and CDR2 FQNEAQ (reference sequence).

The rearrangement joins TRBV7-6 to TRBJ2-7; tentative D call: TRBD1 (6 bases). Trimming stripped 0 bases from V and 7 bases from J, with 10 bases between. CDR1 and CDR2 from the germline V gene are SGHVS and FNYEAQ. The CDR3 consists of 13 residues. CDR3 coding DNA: TGTGCCAGCAGCTTAGCGACAGGCGGGGAGCAGTACTTC. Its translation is CASSLATGGEQYF.

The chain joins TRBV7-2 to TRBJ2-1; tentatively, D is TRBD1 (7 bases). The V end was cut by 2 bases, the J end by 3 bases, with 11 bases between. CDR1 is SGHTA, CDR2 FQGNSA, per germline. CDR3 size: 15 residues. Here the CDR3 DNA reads TGTGCCAGCAGCTTAACAGGGGAGGTCTACAATGAGCAGTTCTTC. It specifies CASSLTGEVYNEQFF.

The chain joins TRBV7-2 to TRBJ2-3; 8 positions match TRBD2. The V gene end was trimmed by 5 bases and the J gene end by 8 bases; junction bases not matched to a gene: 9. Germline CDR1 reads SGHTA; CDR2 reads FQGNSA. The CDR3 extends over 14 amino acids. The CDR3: CASSDTSGDATQYF. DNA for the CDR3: TGTGCCAGCAGCGATACTAGCGGTGATGCTACGCAGTATTTT.

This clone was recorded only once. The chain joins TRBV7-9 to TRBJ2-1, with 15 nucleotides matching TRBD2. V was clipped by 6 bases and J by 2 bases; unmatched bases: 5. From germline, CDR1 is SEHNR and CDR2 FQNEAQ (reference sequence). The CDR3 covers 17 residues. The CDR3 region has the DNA TGTGCCAGCAGGGCCGGGACTAGCGGGGGGACCTACAATGAGCAGTTCTTC. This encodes CASRAGTSGGTYNEQFF.

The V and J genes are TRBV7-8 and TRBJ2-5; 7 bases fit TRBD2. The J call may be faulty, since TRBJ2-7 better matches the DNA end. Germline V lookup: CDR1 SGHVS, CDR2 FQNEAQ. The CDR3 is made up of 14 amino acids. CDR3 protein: CASSLGRGVHEQYF. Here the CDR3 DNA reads TGTGCCAGCAGCTTAGGACGGGGGGTCCACGAGCAGTACTTC.

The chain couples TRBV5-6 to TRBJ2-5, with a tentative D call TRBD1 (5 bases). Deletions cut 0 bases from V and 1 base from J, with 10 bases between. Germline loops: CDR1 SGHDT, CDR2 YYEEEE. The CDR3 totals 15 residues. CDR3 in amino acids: CASSLVGVLQETQYF. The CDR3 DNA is TGTGCCAGCAGCTTGGTAGGGGTCCTCCAAGAGACCCAGTACTTC.

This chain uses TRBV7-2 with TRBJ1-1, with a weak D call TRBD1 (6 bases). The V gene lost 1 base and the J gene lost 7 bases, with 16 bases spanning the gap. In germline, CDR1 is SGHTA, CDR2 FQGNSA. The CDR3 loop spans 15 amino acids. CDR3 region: CASSLGGYRDGEAFF. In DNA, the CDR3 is TGTGCCAGCAGCTTAGGGGGTTACAGGGATGGTGAAGCTTTCTTT.

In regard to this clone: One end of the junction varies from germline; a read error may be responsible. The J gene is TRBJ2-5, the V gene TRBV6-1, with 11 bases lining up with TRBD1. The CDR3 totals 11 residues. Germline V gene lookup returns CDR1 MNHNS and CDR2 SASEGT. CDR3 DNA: TGTGCCAGCAGTGGCCGGGACAGGGGGGACTTC. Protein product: CASSGRDRGDF.

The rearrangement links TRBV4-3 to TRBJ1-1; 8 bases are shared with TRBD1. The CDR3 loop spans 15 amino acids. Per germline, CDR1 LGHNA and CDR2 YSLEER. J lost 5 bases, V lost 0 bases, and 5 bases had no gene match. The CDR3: CASSQDRQGATEAFF. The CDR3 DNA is TGCGCCAGCAGCCAAGATCGGCAGGGGGCAACTGAAGCTTTCTTT.

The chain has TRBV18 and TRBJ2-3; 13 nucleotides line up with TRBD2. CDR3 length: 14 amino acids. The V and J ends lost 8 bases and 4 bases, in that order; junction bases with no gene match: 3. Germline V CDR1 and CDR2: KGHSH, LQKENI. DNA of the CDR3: TGTGCCAGCCAAGGACTAGCGGGAGCAGATACGCAGTATTTT. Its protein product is CASQGLAGADTQYF.

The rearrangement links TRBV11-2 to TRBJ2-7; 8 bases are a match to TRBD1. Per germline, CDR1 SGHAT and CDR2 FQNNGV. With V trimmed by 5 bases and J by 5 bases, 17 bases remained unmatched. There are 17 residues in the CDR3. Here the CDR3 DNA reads TGTGCCAGCAGCCCACGGCCCACTGGGACAGGTTACCACGAGCAGTACTTC. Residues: CASSPRPTGTGYHEQYF.

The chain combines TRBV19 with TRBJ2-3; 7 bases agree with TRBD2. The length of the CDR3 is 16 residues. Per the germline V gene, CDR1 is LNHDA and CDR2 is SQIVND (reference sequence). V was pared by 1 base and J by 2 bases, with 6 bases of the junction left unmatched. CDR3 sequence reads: CASSIVGGSPTDTQYF. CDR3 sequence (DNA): TGTGCCAGTAGTATAGTTGGCGGGAGCCCCACAGATACGCAGTATTTT.

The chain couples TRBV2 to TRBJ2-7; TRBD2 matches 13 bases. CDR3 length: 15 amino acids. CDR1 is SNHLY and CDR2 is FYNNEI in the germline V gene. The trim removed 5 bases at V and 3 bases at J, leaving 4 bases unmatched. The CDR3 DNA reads TGTGCCAGCAGTACCTGGACTAGCGGGAGCTACGAGCAGTACTTC. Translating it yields CASSTWTSGSYEQYF. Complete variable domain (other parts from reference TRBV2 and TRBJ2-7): EPEVTQTPSHQVTQMGQEVILRCVPISNHLYFYWYRQILGQKVEFLVSFYNNEISEKSEIFDDQFSVERPDGSNFTLKIRSTKLEDSAMYFCASSTWTSGSYEQYFGPGTRLTVT.

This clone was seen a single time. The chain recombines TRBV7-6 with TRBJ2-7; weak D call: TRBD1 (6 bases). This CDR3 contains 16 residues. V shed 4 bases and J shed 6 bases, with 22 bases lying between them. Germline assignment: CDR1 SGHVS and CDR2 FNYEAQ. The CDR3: CASSSPSGTPFSEQYF. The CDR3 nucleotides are TGTGCCAGCAGCTCACCCTCCGGGACACCCTTTAGCGAGCAGTACTTC.

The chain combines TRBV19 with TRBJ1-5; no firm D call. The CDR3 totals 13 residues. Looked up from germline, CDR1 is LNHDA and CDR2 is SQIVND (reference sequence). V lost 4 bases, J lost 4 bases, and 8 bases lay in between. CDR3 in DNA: TGTGCCAGTAGTACCCAGAAAAATCAGCCCCAGCATTTT. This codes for CASSTQKNQPQHF.

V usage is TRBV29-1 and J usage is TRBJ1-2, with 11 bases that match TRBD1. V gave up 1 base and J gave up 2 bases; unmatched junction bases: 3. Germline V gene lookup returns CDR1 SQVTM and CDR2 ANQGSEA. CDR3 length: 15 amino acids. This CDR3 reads CSVEAGQGANYGYTF. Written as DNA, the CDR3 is TGCAGCGTTGAAGCTGGACAGGGGGCCAACTATGGCTACACCTTC.

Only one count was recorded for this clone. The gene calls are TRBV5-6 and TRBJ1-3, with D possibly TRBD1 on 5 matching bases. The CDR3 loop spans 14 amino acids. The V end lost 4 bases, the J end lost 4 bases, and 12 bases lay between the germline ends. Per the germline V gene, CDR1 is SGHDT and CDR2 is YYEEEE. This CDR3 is CASSPPGGGNTIYF. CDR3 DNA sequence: TGTGCCAGCAGCCCACCTGGGGGGGGAAACACCATATATTTT.

The CDR3 region has the DNA TGCGCCAGCAGCACGACTAGCGGGAGCGCTCTTGAGCAGTTCTTC. It codes for CASSTTSGSALEQFF. The J gene is TRBJ2-1, the V gene TRBV5-1, with 12 bases identical to TRBD2. In germline, CDR1 is SGHRS, CDR2 YFSETQ. This CDR3 is built from 15 residues. V was pared by 4 bases and J by 9 bases, with 8 bases of the junction left unmatched.

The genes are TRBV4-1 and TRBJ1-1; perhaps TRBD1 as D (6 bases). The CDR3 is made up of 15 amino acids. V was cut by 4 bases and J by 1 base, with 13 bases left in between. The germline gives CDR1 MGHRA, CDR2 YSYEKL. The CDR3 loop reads CASSRQVGGNTEAFF. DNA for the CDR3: TGCGCCAGCAGCCGACAGGTTGGAGGGAACACTGAAGCTTTCTTT.

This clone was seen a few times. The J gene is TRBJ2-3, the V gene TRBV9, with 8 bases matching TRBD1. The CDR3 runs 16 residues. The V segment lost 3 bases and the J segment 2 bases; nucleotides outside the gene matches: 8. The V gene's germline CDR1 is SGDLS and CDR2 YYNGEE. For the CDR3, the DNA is TGTGCCAGCAGCGCGGGACAGGAGACCCTCACAGATACGCAGTATTTT. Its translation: CASSAGQETLTDTQYF.